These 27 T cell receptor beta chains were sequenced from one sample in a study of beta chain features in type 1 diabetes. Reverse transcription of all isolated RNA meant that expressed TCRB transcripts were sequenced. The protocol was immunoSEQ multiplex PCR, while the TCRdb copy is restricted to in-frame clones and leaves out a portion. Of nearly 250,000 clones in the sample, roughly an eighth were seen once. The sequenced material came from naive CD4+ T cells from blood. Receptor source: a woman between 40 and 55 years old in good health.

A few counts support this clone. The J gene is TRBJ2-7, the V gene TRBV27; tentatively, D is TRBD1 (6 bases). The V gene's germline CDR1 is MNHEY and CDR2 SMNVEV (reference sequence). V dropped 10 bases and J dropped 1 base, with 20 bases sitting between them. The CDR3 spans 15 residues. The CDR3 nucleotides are TGTGCCAACGTGACCCGACAGGACTCTTCCTACGAGCAGTACTTC. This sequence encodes CANVTRQDSSYEQYF.

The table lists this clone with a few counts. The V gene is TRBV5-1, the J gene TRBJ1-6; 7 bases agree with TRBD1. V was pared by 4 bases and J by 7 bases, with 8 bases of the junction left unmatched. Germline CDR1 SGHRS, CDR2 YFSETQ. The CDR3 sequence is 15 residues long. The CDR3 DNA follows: TGCGCCAGCAGCAGAAACAGGGGAATGAATTCACCCCTCCACTTT. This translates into CASSRNRGMNSPLHF.

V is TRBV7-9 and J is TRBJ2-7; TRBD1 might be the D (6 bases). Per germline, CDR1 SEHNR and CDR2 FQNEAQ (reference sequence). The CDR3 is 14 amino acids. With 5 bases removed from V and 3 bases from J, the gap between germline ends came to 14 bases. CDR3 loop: CASSPRQASYEQYF. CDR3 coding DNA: TGTGCCAGCAGCCCCCGACAGGCCAGCTACGAGCAGTACTTC.

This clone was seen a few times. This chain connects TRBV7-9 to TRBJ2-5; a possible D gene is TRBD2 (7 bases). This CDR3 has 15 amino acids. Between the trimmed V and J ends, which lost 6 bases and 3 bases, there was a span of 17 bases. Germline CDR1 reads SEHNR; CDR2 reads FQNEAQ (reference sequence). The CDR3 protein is CASRLPGGRKETQYF. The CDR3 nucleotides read TGTGCCAGCAGGCTTCCGGGGGGCAGAAAAGAGACCCAGTACTTC.

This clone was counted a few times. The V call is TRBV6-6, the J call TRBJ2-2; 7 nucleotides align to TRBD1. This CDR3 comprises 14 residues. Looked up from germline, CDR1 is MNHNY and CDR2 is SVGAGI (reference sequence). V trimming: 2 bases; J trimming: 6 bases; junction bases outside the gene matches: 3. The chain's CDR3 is CASSYRQGAGELFF. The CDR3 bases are TGTGCCAGCAGTTACCGGCAGGGGGCCGGGGAGCTGTTTTTT.

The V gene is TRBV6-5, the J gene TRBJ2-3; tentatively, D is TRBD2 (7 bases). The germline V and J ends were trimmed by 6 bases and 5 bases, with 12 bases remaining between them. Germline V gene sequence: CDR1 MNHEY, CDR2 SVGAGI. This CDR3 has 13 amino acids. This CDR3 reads CASRGGARDTQYF. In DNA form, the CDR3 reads TGTGCCAGCAGAGGGGGGGCGAGAGATACGCAGTATTTT.

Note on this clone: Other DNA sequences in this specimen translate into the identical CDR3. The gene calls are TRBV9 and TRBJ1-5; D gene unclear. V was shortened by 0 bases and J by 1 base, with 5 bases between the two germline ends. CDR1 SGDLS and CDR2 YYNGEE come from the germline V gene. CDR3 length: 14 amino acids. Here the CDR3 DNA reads TGTGCCAGCAGCGTAGGAGGGAGCAATCAGCCCCAGCATTTT. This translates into CASSVGGSNQPQHF.

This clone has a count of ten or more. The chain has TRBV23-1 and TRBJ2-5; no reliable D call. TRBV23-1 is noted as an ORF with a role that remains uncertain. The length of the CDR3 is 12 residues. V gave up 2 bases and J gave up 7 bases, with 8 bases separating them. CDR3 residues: CASSQLPGTQYF. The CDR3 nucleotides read TGCGCCAGCAGTCAACTACCAGGGACCCAGTACTTC.

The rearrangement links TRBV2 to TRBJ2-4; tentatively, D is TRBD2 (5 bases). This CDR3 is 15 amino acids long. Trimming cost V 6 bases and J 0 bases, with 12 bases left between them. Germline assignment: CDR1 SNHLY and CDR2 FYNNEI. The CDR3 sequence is CASRGARLAKNIQYF. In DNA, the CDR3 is TGTGCCAGCAGGGGAGCCAGATTAGCCAAAAACATTCAGTACTTC.

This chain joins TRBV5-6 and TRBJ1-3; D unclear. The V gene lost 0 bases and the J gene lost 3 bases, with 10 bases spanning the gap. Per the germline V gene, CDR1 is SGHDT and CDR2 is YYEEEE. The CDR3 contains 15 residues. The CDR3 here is CASSLGEPFGNTIYF. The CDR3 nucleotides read TGTGCCAGCAGCTTGGGAGAGCCCTTTGGAAACACCATATATTTT.

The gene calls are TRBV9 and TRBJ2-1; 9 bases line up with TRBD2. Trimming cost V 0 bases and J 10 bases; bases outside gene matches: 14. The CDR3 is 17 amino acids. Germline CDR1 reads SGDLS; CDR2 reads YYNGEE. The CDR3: CASSVGASGEAGGEQFF. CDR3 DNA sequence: TGTGCCAGCAGCGTAGGGGCTAGCGGGGAGGCGGGCGGGGAGCAGTTCTTC.

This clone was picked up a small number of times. The CDR3 nucleotides are TGTGCCAGCAGCTTGGCAGGGGGAGCTAACTATGGCTACACCTTC. Its protein is CASSLAGGANYGYTF. The V call is TRBV5-4, the J call TRBJ1-2; 7 positions match TRBD1. This CDR3 has 15 amino acids. In germline, CDR1 is SGHNT, CDR2 YYREEE (reference sequence). J gave up 0 bases and V 0 bases, and 2 bases lay outside the gene matches.

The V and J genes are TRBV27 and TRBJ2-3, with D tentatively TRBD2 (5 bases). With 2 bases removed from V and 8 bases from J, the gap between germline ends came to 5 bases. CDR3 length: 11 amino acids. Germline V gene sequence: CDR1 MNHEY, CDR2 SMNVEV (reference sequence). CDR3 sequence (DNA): TGTGCCAGCAGTTTAGCGGGTACGCAGTATTTT. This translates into CASSLAGTQYF.

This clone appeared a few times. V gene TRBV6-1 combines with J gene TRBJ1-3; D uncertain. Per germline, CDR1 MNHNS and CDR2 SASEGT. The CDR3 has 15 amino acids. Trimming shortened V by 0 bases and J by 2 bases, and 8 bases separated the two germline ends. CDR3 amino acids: CASSEAAKTGNTIYF. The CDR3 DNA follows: TGTGCCAGCAGTGAAGCAGCCAAGACTGGAAACACCATATATTTT.

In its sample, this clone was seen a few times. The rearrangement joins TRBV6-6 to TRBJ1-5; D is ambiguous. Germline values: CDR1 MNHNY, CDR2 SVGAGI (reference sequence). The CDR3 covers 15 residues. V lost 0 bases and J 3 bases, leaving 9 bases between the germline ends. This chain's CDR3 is CASSYSNQVNQPQHF. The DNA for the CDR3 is TGTGCCAGCAGTTACTCGAATCAGGTCAATCAGCCCCAGCATTTT.

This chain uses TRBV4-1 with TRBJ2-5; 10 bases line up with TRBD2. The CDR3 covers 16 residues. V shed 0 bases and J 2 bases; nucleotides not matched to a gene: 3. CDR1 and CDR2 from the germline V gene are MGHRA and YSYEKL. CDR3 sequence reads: CASSQDQRGGQETQYF. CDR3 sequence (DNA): TGCGCCAGCAGCCAAGACCAGCGGGGGGGGCAAGAGACCCAGTACTTC.

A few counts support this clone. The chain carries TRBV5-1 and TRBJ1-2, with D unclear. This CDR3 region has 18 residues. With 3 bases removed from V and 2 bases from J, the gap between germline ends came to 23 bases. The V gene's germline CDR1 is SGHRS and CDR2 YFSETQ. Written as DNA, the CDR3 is TGCGCCAGCAGCTCTACCTCACTACTGACCGTTTTGAACTATGGCTACACCTTC. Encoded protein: CASSSTSLLTVLNYGYTF. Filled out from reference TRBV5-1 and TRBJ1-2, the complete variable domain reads KAGVTQTPRYLIKTRGQQVTLSCSPISGHRSVSWYQQTPGQGLQFLFEYFSETQRNKGNFPGRFSGRQFSNSRSEMNVSTLELGDSALYLCASSSTSLLTVLNYGYTFGSGTRLTVV.

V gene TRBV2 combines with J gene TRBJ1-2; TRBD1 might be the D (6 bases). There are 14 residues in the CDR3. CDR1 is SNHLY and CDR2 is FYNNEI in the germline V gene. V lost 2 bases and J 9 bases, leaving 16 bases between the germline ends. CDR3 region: CASSEYGGLLSYTF. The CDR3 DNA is TGTGCCAGCAGTGAATATGGGGGCCTCCTTAGCTACACCTTC.

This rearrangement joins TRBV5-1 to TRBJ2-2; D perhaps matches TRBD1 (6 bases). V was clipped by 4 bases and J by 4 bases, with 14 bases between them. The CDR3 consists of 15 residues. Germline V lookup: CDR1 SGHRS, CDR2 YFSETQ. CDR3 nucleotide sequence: TGCGCCAGCAGCGCAGAGGGGGTCGGCACCGGGGAGCTGTTTTTT. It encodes CASSAEGVGTGELFF. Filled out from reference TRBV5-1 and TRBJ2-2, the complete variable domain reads KAGVTQTPRYLIKTRGQQVTLSCSPISGHRSVSWYQQTPGQGLQFLFEYFSETQRNKGNFPGRFSGRQFSNSRSEMNVSTLELGDSALYLCASSAEGVGTGELFFGEGSRLTVL.

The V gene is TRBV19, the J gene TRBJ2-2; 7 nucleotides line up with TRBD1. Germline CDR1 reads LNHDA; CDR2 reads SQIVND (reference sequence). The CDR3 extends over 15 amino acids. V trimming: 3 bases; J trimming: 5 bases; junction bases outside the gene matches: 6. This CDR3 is CASSIVAGGTGELFF. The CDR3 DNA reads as TGTGCCAGTAGTATTGTGGCAGGGGGAACCGGGGAGCTGTTTTTT.

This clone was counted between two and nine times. CDR3 sequence: CASSPIGGDRRDTQYF. The DNA for the CDR3 is TGTGCCAGCAGCCCTATTGGCGGGGACAGGAGGGATACGCAGTATTTT. This chain links TRBV9 with TRBJ2-3, with TRBD1 identical over 8 bases. The CDR3 is 16 residues long. From germline, CDR1 is SGDLS and CDR2 YYNGEE. V was clipped by 4 bases and J by 6 bases; unmatched bases: 13.

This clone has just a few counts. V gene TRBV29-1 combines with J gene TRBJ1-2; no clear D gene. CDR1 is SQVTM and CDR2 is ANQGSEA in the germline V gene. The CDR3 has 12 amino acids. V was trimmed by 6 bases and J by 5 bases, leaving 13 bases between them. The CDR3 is CSVTNDKYGYTF. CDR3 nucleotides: TGCAGCGTGACAAACGACAAATATGGCTACACCTTC.

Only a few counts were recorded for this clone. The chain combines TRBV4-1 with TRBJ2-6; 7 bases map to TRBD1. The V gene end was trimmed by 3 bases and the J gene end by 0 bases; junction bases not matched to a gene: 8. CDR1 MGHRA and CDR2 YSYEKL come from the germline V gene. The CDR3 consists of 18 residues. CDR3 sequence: CASSHPGQVHSGANVLTF. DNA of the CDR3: TGCGCCAGCAGCCATCCTGGACAGGTCCACTCTGGGGCCAACGTCCTGACTTTC.

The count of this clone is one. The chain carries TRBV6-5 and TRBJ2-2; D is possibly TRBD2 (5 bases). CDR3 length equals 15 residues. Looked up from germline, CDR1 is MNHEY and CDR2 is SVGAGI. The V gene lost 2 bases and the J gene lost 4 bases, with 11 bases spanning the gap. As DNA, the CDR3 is TGTGCCAGCAGTTACCCGGGGATGGGCACCGGGGAGCTGTTTTTT. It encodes CASSYPGMGTGELFF.

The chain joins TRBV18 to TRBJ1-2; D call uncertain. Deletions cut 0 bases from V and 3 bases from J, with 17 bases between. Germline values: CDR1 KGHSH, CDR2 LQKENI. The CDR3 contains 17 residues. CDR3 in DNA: TGTGCCAGCTCACCACCGGGTCACAGCTACGCTGACTATGGCTACACCTTC. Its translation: CASSPPGHSYADYGYTF.

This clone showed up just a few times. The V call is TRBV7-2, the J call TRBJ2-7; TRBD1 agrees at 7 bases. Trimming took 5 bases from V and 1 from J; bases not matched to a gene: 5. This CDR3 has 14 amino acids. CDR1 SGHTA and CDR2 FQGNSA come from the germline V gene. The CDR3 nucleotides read TGTGCCAGCAGCCCCGACAGGGTATCCTACGAGCAGTACTTC. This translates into CASSPDRVSYEQYF. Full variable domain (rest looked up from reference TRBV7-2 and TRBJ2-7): GAGVSQSPSNKVTEKGKDVELRCDPISGHTALYWYRQSLGQGLEFLIYFQGNSAPDKSGLPSDRFSAERTGGSVSTLTIQRTQQEDSAVYLCASSPDRVSYEQYFGPGTRLTVT.

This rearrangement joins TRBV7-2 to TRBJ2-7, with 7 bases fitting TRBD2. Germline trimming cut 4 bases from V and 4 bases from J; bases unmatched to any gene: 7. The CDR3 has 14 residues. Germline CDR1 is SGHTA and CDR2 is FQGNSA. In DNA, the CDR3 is TGTGCCAGCAGCTCGGGGGGACCGAGGTACGAGCAGTACTTC. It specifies CASSSGGPRYEQYF. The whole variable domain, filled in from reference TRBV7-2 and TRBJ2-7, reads GAGVSQSPSNKVTEKGKDVELRCDPISGHTALYWYRQSLGQGLEFLIYFQGNSAPDKSGLPSDRFSAERTGGSVSTLTIQRTQQEDSAVYLCASSSGGPRYEQYFGPGTRLTVT.